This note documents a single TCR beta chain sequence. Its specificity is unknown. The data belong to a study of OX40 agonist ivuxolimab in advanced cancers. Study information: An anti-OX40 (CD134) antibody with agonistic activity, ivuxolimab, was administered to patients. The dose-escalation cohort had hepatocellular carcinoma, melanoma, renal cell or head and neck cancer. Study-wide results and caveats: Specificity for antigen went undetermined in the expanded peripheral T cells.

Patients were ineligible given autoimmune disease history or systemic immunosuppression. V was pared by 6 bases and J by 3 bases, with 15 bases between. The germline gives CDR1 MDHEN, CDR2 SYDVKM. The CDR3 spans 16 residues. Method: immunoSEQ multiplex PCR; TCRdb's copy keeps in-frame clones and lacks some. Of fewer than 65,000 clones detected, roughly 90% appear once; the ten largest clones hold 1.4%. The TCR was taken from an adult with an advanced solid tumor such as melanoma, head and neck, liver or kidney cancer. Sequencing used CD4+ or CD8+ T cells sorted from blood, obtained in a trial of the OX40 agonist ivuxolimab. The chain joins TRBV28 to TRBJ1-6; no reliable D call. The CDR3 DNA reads TGTGCCAGCAGCAACATGGCCGGGATCTATAATTCACCCCTCCACTTT. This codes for CASSNMAGIYNSPLHF.